This entry lists 10 T cell receptor beta chains sequenced from one sample in a study of Ad26.COV2.S vaccination and SARS-CoV-2 variants. Measured with immunoSEQ multiplex PCR; TCRdb has only the in-frame clones, and not every one. This sample has 75,000 to 100,000 clones, with approximately 86% found just once. The starting material was peripheral blood, obtained after recovery from COVID-19. The receptor source for this set is a human donor who had recovered from COVID-19.

The chain combines TRBV13 with TRBJ1-5; D is possibly TRBD1 (5 bases). The V end lost 5 bases, the J end lost 7 bases, and 18 bases lay between the germline ends. There are 15 residues in the CDR3. Germline V CDR1 and CDR2: PRHDT, FYEKMQ (reference sequence). The CDR3 loop reads CASSPGRGERQPQHF. The CDR3 DNA sequence: TGTGCCAGCAGCCCCGGAAGGGGCGAGAGACAGCCCCAGCATTTT. The whole variable domain, filled in from reference TRBV13 and TRBJ1-5, reads AAGVIQSPRHLIKEKRETATLKCYPIPRHDTVYWYQQGPGQDPQFLISFYEKMQSDKGSIPDRFSAQQFSDYHSELNMSSLELGDSALYFCASSPGRGERQPQHFGDGTRLSIL.

The chain carries TRBV7-2 and TRBJ2-4, with TRBD2 identical over 11 bases. The CDR3 covers 13 residues. Germline CDR1 SGHTA, CDR2 FQGNSA. The ends lost 8 bases at V and 7 bases at J; junction bases unmatched: 4. DNA for the CDR3: TGTGCCAGCCTAACTAGCGGGAGTAACATTCAGTACTTC. As protein: CASLTSGSNIQYF. Full variable domain (missing parts from reference TRBV7-2 and TRBJ2-4): GAGVSQSPSNKVTEKGKDVELRCDPISGHTALYWYRQSLGQGLEFLIYFQGNSAPDKSGLPSDRFSAERTGGSVSTLTIQRTQQEDSAVYLCASLTSGSNIQYFGAGTRLSVL.

This clone has a single count. The chain uses TRBV27 and TRBJ1-2; D not resolved. Germline V gene lookup returns CDR1 MNHEY and CDR2 SMNVEV (reference sequence). This CDR3 region has 13 residues. V dropped 0 bases and J dropped 6 bases, with 8 bases sitting between them. The CDR3 sequence is CASSLSDQDGYTF. CDR3 DNA: TGTGCCAGCAGTTTATCCGATCAGGATGGCTACACCTTC.

The rearrangement links TRBV29-1 to TRBJ2-7; D remains ambiguous. The CDR3 is made up of 12 amino acids. Germline V gene sequence: CDR1 SQVTM, CDR2 ANQGSEA. With 3 bases removed from V and 4 bases from J, the gap between germline ends came to 10 bases. This CDR3 reads CSVELSRYEQYF. The CDR3 nucleotides read TGCAGCGTTGAGTTAAGTCGATACGAGCAGTACTTC.

V usage is TRBV19 and J usage is TRBJ2-7; D is unclear. Trimming removed 1 base from V and 3 bases from J, with 7 bases in between. The germline gives CDR1 LNHDA, CDR2 SQIVND (reference sequence). The CDR3 extends over 13 amino acids. The CDR3 bases are TGTGCCAGTAGTATAGGGGTGGGCTACGAGCAGTACTTC. The encoded protein is CASSIGVGYEQYF.

V usage is TRBV19 and J usage is TRBJ1-1; 7 bases agree with TRBD1. This CDR3 is 14 amino acids long. Germline V CDR1 and CDR2: LNHDA, SQIVND (reference sequence). The V segment lost 6 bases and the J segment 0 bases; nucleotides outside the gene matches: 4. CDR3 coding DNA: TGTGCCAGTAGCTTACAGGGGCTGAACACTGAAGCTTTCTTT. Translated: CASSLQGLNTEAFF.

The rearrangement uses TRBV28 and TRBJ2-5; the D is unclear. Germline assignment: CDR1 MDHEN and CDR2 SYDVKM. The CDR3 runs to 16 residues. Deletions cut 3 bases from V and 5 bases from J, with 19 bases between. The CDR3 is CASSFVGEFGWETQYF. DNA of the CDR3: TGTGCCAGCAGTTTCGTTGGGGAATTCGGGTGGGAGACCCAGTACTTC.

This clone was picked up a small number of times. The chain joins TRBV4-3 to TRBJ1-5; tentative D call: TRBD1 (6 bases). The germline V gene has CDR1 LGHNA and CDR2 YSLEER. The CDR3 sequence is 14 residues long. V was pared by 3 bases and J by 6 bases, with 12 bases between. The chain's CDR3 is CASSQEQGGQPQHF. CDR3 sequence (DNA): TGCGCCAGCAGCCAGGAACAGGGAGGTCAGCCCCAGCATTTT.

The CDR3 here is CASSGQGNSPLHF. In DNA, the CDR3 is TGTGCCAGCAGTGGACAAGGCAATTCACCCCTCCACTTT. V usage is TRBV28 and J usage is TRBJ1-6, with D possibly TRBD1 on 5 matching bases. Germline assignment: CDR1 MDHEN and CDR2 SYDVKM. The CDR3 loop spans 13 amino acids. The V end was cut by 5 bases, the J end by 7 bases, with 9 bases between. The variable domain in full, with the rest retrieved from reference TRBV28 and TRBJ1-6, is DVKVTQSSRYLVKRTGEKVFLECVQDMDHENMFWYRQDPGLGLRLIYFSYDVKMKEKGDIPEGYSVSREKKERFSLILESASTNQTSMYLCASSGQGNSPLHFGNGTRLTVT.

The V gene is TRBV5-5, the J gene TRBJ1-2; maybe TRBD1 (6 bases). The germline CDR1 and CDR2 sequences are SGHKS and YYEKEE (reference sequence). V lost 0 bases and J 2 bases, leaving 17 bases between the germline ends. This CDR3 is built from 17 residues. This chain's CDR3 is CASSLGSVQGPNYGYTF. CDR3 DNA sequence: TGTGCCAGCAGCTTGGGCTCGGTCCAGGGGCCCAACTATGGCTACACCTTC.